This T cell receptor beta chain was sequenced for a study of response to subunit inactivated influenza vaccine. TCRdb re-derived calls from the RT-PCR reads in MiXCR, one entry per CDR3 protein. The sample holds approximately 530,000 distinct CDR3 sequences, approximately 7.7% seen once. The CDR3 totals 17 residues. The germline V gene encodes CDR1 MDHEN and CDR2 SYDVKM. After removal of 2 bases from V and 1 base from J, the junction contained 8 bases not matched to a gene. The sequence was collected from a man aged 50 to 69 who received an inactivated influenza vaccine. This material consisted of PBMCs from blood, taken roughly 24 months after vaccination. V usage is TRBV28 and J usage is TRBJ2-7, with TRBD2 matching over 10 bases. The CDR3: CASSLGAGGPKSYEQYF. The CDR3 DNA follows: TGTGCCAGCAGTTTAGGAGCGGGAGGGCCGAAATCCTACGAGCAGTACTTC.